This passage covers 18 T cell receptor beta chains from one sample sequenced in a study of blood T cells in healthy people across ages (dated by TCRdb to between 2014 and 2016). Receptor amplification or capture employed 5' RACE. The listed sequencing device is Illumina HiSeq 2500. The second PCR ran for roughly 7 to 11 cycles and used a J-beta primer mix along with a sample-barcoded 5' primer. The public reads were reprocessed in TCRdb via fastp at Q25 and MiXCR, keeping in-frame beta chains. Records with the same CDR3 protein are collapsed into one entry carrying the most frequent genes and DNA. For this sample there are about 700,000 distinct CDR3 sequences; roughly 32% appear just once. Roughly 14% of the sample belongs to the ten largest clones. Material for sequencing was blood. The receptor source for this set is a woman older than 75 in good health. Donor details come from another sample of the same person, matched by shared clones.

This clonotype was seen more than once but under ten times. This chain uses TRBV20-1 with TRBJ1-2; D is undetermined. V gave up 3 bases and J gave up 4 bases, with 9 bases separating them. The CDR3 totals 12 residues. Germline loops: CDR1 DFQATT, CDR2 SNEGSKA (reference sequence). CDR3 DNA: TGCAGTGCTAGGTACCGGGCCTATGGCTACACCTTC. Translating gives CSARYRAYGYTF.

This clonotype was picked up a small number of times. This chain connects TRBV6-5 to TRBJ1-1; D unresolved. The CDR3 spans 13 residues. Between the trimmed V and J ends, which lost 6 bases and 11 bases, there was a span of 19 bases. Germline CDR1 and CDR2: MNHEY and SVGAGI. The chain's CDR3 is CASSPQRGARAFF. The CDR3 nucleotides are TGTGCCAGCAGCCCTCAACGCGGCGCACGGGCTTTCTTT.

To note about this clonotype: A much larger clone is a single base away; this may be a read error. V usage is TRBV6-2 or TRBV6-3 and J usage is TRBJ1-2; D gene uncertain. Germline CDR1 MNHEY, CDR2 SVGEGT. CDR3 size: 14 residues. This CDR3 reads CASRMGGTNYDYTF. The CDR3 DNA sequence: TGTGCCAGCAGAATGGGCGGAACTAACTATGACTACACCTTC.

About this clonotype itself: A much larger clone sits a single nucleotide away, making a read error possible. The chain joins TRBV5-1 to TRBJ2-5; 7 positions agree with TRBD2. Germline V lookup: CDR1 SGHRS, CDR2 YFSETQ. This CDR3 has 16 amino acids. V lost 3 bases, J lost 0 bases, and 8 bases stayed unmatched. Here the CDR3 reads CASSSPGAGDQETQYF. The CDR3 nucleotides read TGCGCCAGCAGCTCTCCCGGGGCGGGAGACCAAGAGACCCAGTACTTC.

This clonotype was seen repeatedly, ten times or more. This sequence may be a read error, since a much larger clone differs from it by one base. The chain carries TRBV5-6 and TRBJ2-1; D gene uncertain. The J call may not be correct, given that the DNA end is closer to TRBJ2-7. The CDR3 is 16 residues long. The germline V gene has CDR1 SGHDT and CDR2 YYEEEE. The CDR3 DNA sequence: TGTGCCAGCAGCTACACTCCGGCCCCCTCCTACAATGAGCAGTACTTC. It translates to CASSYTPAPSYNEQYF.

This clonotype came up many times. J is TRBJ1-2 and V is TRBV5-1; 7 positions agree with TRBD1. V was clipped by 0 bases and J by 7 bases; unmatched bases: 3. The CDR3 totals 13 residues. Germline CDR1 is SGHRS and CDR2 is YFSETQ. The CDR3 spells CASSLETGIGYTF. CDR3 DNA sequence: TGCGCCAGCAGCTTGGAGACAGGGATTGGCTACACCTTC.

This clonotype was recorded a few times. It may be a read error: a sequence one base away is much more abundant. The CDR3 nucleotides read TGTGCCACCAGCAACCTCCGCTTAGGGGGCTCGGACTACACCTTC. It yields the protein CATSNLRLGGSDYTF. This chain uses TRBV15 with TRBJ1-2, with TRBD1 matching over 7 bases. With V trimmed by 4 bases and J by 10 bases, 15 bases remained unmatched. The CDR3 totals 15 residues. The germline V gene encodes CDR1 LNHNV and CDR2 YYDKDF (reference sequence). Looking up the rest from reference TRBV15 and TRBJ1-2 gives the full variable domain: DAMVIQNPRYQVTQFGKPVTLSCSQTLNHNVMYWYQQKSSQAPKLLFHYYDKDFNNEADTPDNFQSRRPNTSFCFLDIRSPGLGDTAMYLCATSNLRLGGSDYTFGSGTRLTVV.

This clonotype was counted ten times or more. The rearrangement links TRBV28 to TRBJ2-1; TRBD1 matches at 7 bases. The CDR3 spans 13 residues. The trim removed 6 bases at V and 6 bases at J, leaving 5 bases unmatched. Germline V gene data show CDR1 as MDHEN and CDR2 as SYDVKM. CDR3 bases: TGTGCCAGCAGGGAGACAGGGAGCAATGAGCAGTTCTTC. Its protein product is CASRETGSNEQFF.

The CDR3 sequence: CSATGRNGRINIQYF. CDR3 DNA sequence: TGCAGTGCTACCGGTCGGAACGGGCGGATAAACATTCAGTACTTC. V is TRBV20-1 and J is TRBJ2-4; D gene uncertain. CDR1 and CDR2 from the germline V gene are DFQATT and SNEGSKA (reference sequence). V shed 4 bases and J shed 6 bases, with 19 bases lying between them. This CDR3 has 15 residues.

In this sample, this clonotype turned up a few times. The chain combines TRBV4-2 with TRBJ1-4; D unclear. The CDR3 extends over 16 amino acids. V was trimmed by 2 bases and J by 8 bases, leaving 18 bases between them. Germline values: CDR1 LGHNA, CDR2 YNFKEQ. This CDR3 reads CASSQLQVGSGEKLFF. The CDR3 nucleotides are TGTGCCAGCAGCCAACTTCAGGTCGGATCGGGGGAAAAACTGTTTTTT.

CDR3 bases: TGTGCCAGCAGTCCCCGGAGTAGCGGGTTCCACACCGGGGAGCTGTTTTTT. Protein: CASSPRSSGFHTGELFF. J is TRBJ2-2 and V is TRBV6-5; the match to TRBD2 covers 7 bases. Trimming at V came to 5 bases and at J to 3 bases, leaving 12 bases not matched to a gene. The CDR3 covers 17 residues. Germline CDR1 is MNHEY and CDR2 is SVGAGI.

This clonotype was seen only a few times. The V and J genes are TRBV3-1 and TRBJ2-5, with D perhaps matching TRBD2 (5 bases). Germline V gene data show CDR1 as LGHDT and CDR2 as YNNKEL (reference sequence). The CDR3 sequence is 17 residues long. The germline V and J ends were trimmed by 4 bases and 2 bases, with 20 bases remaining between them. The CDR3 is CASSRGGPEVYQETQYF. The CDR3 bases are TGTGCCAGCAGCCGAGGCGGTCCGGAGGTGTATCAAGAGACCCAGTACTTC.

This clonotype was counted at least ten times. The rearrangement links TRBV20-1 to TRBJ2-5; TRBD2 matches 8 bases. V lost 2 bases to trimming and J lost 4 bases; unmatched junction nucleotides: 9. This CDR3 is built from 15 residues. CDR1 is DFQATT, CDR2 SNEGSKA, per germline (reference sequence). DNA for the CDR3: TGCAGTGCTAGATCCGGGGGGGGGGATGCAGAGACCCAGTACTTC. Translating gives CSARSGGGDAETQYF.

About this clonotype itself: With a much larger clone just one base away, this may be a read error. The DNA for the CDR3 is TGCAGTGCGGAGATAGCGGAGGACAATGAGCAGTACTTC. It specifies CSAEIAEDNEQYF. V usage is TRBV20-1 and J usage is TRBJ2-5; maybe TRBD2 (6 bases). V was clipped by 6 bases and J by 11 bases, with 22 bases between them. The CDR3 runs to 13 residues. Germline loops: CDR1 DFQATT, CDR2 SNEGSKA (reference sequence).

CDR3 region: CATVLAGGTSYEQYF. For the CDR3, the DNA is TGTGCCACCGTTCTAGCGGGGGGGACCTCCTACGAGCAGTACTTC. This chain links TRBV6-2 or TRBV6-3 with TRBJ2-7; TRBD2 matches at 12 bases. V shed 10 bases and J 0 bases; nucleotides not matched to a gene: 7. Germline loops: CDR1 MNHEY, CDR2 SVGEGT. The CDR3 loop spans 15 amino acids.

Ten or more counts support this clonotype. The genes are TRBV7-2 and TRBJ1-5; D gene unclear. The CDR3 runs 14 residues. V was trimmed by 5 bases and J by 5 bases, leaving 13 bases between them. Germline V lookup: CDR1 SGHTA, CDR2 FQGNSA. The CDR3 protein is CASSPPGEYQPQHF. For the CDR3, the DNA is TGTGCCAGCAGCCCCCCCGGGGAGTATCAGCCCCAGCATTTT.

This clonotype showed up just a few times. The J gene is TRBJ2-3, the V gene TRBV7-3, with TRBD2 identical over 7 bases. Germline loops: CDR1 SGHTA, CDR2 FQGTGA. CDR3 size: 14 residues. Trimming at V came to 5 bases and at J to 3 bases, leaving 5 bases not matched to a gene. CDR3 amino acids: CASSRTRATDTQYF. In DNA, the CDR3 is TGTGCCAGCAGCCGGACTAGGGCGACAGATACGCAGTATTTT.

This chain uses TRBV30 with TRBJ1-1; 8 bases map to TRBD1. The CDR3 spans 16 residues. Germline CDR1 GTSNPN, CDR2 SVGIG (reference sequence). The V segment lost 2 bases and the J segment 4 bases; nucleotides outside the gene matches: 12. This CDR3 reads CAWSPYSGGASTEAFF. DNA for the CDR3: TGTGCCTGGAGTCCTTATTCAGGGGGCGCGAGCACTGAAGCTTTCTTT.